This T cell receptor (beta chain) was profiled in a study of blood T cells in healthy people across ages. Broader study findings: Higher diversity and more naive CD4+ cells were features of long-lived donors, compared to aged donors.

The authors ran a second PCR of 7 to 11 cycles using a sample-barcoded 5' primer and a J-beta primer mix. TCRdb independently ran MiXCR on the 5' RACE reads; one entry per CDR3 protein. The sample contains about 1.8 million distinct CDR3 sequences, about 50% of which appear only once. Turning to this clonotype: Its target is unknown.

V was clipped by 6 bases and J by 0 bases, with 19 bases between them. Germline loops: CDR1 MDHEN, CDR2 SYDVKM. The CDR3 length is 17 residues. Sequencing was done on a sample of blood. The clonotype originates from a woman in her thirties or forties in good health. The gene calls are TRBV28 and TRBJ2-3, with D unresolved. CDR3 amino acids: CASSPNIRLGSTDTQYF. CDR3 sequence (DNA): TGTGCCAGCAGCCCGAATATCCGGCTTGGGAGCACAGATACGCAGTATTTT. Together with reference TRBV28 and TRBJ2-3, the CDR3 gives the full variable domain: DVKVTQSSRYLVKRTGEKVFLECVQDMDHENMFWYRQDPGLGLRLIYFSYDVKMKEKGDIPEGYSVSREKKERFSLILESASTNQTSMYLCASSPNIRLGSTDTQYFGPGTRLTVL.